These 28 T cell receptor beta chains came from one sample sequenced in a study of CD8+ T cells in alopecia areata. Reverse transcribed after extraction, RNA yielded cDNA as the sequencing template. TCRdb's table, derived via immunoSEQ multiplex PCR, lists solely in-frame clones and lacks some. This sample has roughly 120,000 clones, with 35% to 40% found just once. The sequenced material came from CD4+ T cells sorted from blood. The receptors originated from a human donor with alopecia areata.

The chain uses TRBV20-1 and TRBJ1-2; tentatively, D is TRBD1 (5 bases). This CDR3 has 10 residues. V dropped 3 bases and J dropped 8 bases, with 7 bases sitting between them. Germline loops: CDR1 DFQATT, CDR2 SNEGSKA (reference sequence). CDR3 protein: CSASRDGYTF. Here the CDR3 DNA reads TGCAGTGCTAGTCGGGACGGCTACACCTTC.

This clone was observed a handful of times. The V and J genes are TRBV29-1 and TRBJ2-5; D tentatively reads TRBD1 or TRBD2 (5 bases each). Trimming pared 6 bases from V and 1 base from J, leaving 15 bases between. Germline lookup yields CDR1 SQVTM and CDR2 ANQGSEA. The CDR3 contains 14 residues. CDR3 in DNA: TGCAGCGTATCCGCTGACGGGGCCCAAGAGACCCAGTACTTC. Protein product: CSVSADGAQETQYF.

In regard to this clone: Additional DNA sequences in this sample encode the identical CDR3. The genes are TRBV29-1 and TRBJ2-5, with a tentative D call TRBD1 (6 bases). This CDR3 contains 13 residues. V dropped 3 bases and J dropped 5 bases, with 13 bases sitting between them. Germline lookup yields CDR1 SQVTM and CDR2 ANQGSEA. CDR3 sequence: CSVEPGAAETQYF. DNA for the CDR3: TGCAGCGTTGAGCCAGGGGCGGCGGAGACCCAGTACTTC.

The V gene is TRBV5-6, the J gene TRBJ2-7; no clear D gene. The V end lost 0 bases, the J end lost 3 bases, and 4 bases lay between the germline ends. In germline, CDR1 is SGHDT, CDR2 YYEEEE. The CDR3 totals 12 residues. CDR3 region: CASSLASYEQYF. The CDR3 DNA reads as TGTGCCAGCAGCTTGGCCAGCTACGAGCAGTACTTC. The full variable domain, its missing parts supplied by reference TRBV5-6 and TRBJ2-7, is DAGVTQSPTHLIKTRGQQVTLRCSPKSGHDTVSWYQQALGQGPQFIFQYYEEEERQRGNFPDRFSGHQFPNYSSELNVNALLLGDSALYLCASSLASYEQYFGPGTRLTVT.

The rearrangement uses TRBV20-1 and TRBJ2-5; D remains ambiguous. Trimming removed 6 bases from V and 3 bases from J, with 8 bases in between. CDR1 and CDR2 (germline): DFQATT, SNEGSKA (reference sequence). The CDR3 sequence is 11 residues long. For the CDR3, the DNA is TGCAGTGCGATGATAAAAGAGACCCAGTACTTC. It codes for CSAMIKETQYF.

This chain uses TRBV18 with TRBJ2-7, with D tentatively TRBD1 (5 bases). Germline values: CDR1 KGHSH, CDR2 LQKENI. The V and J ends lost 4 bases and 3 bases respectively, with 7 bases between them. The CDR3 covers 12 residues. The chain's CDR3 is CASSQQDYEQYF. The DNA of the CDR3 is TGTGCCAGCTCACAACAGGACTACGAGCAGTACTTC.

The chain is built from TRBV28 and TRBJ1-1; perhaps TRBD1 as D (5 bases). The CDR3 has 13 amino acids. Germline CDR1 MDHEN, CDR2 SYDVKM. The ends were cut back, 5 bases at V and 10 bases at J, with 17 bases in the middle. The chain's CDR3 is CASSIGLAQGAFF. CDR3 coding DNA: TGTGCCAGCAGTATCGGATTAGCTCAGGGAGCTTTCTTT.

The chain recombines TRBV25-1 with TRBJ1-2; no firm D call. The germline gives CDR1 MGHDK, CDR2 SYGVNS. This CDR3 region has 13 residues. The ends were cut back, 7 bases at V and 6 bases at J, with 15 bases in the middle. The CDR3 coding sequence is TGTGCCAGCACTTCCGGGCCTCGGGATGGCTACACCTTC. Protein product: CASTSGPRDGYTF.

This clone has only a few counts. DNA for the CDR3: TGTGCCAGCAGCTTTCCGACAGGGTCCTACAATGAGCAGTTCTTC. Encoded protein: CASSFPTGSYNEQFF. The chain couples TRBV5-6 to TRBJ2-1, with 7 nucleotides matching TRBD1. Germline assignment: CDR1 SGHDT and CDR2 YYEEEE. V lost 2 bases and J lost 1; bases outside the gene matches: 3. This CDR3 region has 15 residues.

This clone was seen at least ten times. The chain has TRBV7-2 and TRBJ2-1; D is possibly TRBD1 (6 bases). Trimming left V 4 bases short and J 6 bases short, with 7 bases between. CDR3 length: 12 amino acids. Germline V gene lookup returns CDR1 SGHTA and CDR2 FQGNSA. The CDR3, as DNA: TGTGCCAGCAGCTGGGACACCAATGAGCAGTTCTTC. Translated, it gives CASSWDTNEQFF.

V usage is TRBV19 and J usage is TRBJ2-3; tentative D call: TRBD2 (6 bases). This CDR3 has 16 amino acids. Germline CDR1 and CDR2: LNHDA and SQIVND (reference sequence). V lost 7 bases, J lost 0 bases, and 17 bases lay in between. The CDR3 here is CASKRTEGSSTDTQYF. The CDR3 nucleotides are TGTGCCAGTAAACGAACGGAGGGTTCTAGCACAGATACGCAGTATTTT.

This clone has more than one count but fewer than ten. V and J are TRBV7-6 and TRBJ2-1; TRBD2 matches at 7 bases. V trimming: 5 bases; J trimming: 3 bases; junction bases outside the gene matches: 4. The CDR3 loop spans 14 amino acids. CDR1 is SGHVS, CDR2 FNYEAQ, per germline. The CDR3 bases are TGTGCCAGCAGCCCCCGGGGGGTCTACAATGAGCAGTTCTTC. This translates into CASSPRGVYNEQFF.

The genes are TRBV4-2 and TRBJ2-5; D unresolved. V shed 1 base and J shed 5 bases, with 14 bases lying between them. The CDR3 loop spans 15 amino acids. Looked up from germline, CDR1 is LGHNA and CDR2 is YNFKEQ. The CDR3 spells CASSQGAVGRETQYF. The CDR3 DNA is TGTGCCAGCAGCCAAGGCGCGGTCGGAAGGGAGACCCAGTACTTC.

This clone was seen a handful of times. The chain has TRBV7-9 and TRBJ1-2, with D perhaps matching TRBD1 (5 bases). Trimming shortened V by 2 bases and J by 8 bases, and 15 bases separated the two germline ends. CDR1 and CDR2 from the germline V gene are SEHNR and FQNEAQ (reference sequence). This CDR3 comprises 14 residues. The CDR3 bases are TGTGCCAGCAGCTTACAGGGCATTCCCGGGGGCTACACCTTC. Translation: CASSLQGIPGGYTF.

This clone was found a few times. This CDR3 reads CASSQDRTTNTGELFF. The CDR3, as DNA: TGCGCCAGCAGTCAGGACAGGACTACGAACACCGGGGAGCTGTTTTTT. The rearrangement links TRBV10-1 to TRBJ2-2; D is perhaps TRBD1 (7 bases). CDR3 length equals 16 residues. Germline CDR1 WNHNN, CDR2 SYGVQD (reference sequence). Trimming stripped 5 bases from V and 0 bases from J, with 13 bases between.

In this sample, this clone turned up a few times. The same CDR3 is also encoded by other DNA sequences in this sample. This chain links TRBV29-1 with TRBJ2-1; D is ambiguous. This CDR3 comprises 12 residues. V lost 6 bases and J lost 0, with 6 bases in between. Germline V gene lookup returns CDR1 SQVTM and CDR2 ANQGSEA. This CDR3 reads CSVRYSYNEQFF. In DNA form, the CDR3 reads TGCAGCGTGAGGTACTCCTACAATGAGCAGTTCTTC.

The rearrangement joins TRBV5-1 to TRBJ2-1; 7 bases map to TRBD2. The germline V gene encodes CDR1 SGHRS and CDR2 YFSETQ. This CDR3 has 18 residues. Trimming removed 0 bases from V and 7 bases from J; junction bases left unmatched: 16. The CDR3 DNA is TGCGCCAGCAGCTTGGCCGGCCGATGGGCGGGAGAGGATAATGAGCAGTTCTTC. It codes for CASSLAGRWAGEDNEQFF.

This clone was observed a handful of times. V and J are TRBV29-1 and TRBJ2-2, with D perhaps given as TRBD1 or TRBD2 (6 bases each). Trimming cost V 7 bases and J 5 bases, with 17 bases left between them. The CDR3 spans 14 residues. Germline-derived CDR1 and CDR2 are SQVTM and ANQGSEA. CDR3 amino acids: CSADAGGRTGELFF. The CDR3 DNA follows: TGCAGCGCCGACGCCGGGGGCCGGACCGGGGAGCTGTTTTTT.

This clone was seen a handful of times. The V and J genes are TRBV2 and TRBJ2-1; 12 nucleotides agree with TRBD2. The CDR3 runs to 16 residues. V lost 5 bases, J lost 7 bases, and 9 bases stayed unmatched. Germline lookup yields CDR1 SNHLY and CDR2 FYNNEI. The CDR3 sequence is CASSFSTSGGQNEQFF. In nucleotides, the CDR3 is TGTGCCAGCAGTTTTTCGACTAGCGGGGGCCAAAATGAGCAGTTCTTC.

V gene TRBV30 combines with J gene TRBJ2-1; TRBD1 agrees at 7 bases. The CDR3 runs to 17 residues. The germline V gene has CDR1 GTSNPN and CDR2 SVGIG (reference sequence). The V segment lost 3 bases and the J segment 4 bases; nucleotides outside the gene matches: 15. CDR3 nucleotides: TGTGCCTGGAGCCATGATAGGACAGGTCAGAAATACAATGAGCAGTTCTTC. This codes for CAWSHDRTGQKYNEQFF.

This clone was detected a few times. The chain carries TRBV18 and TRBJ2-1; 10 nucleotides line up with TRBD2. J lost 7 bases, V lost 1 base, and 4 bases had no gene match. This CDR3 comprises 15 residues. In germline, CDR1 is KGHSH, CDR2 LQKENI. As DNA, the CDR3 is TGTGCCAGCTCACCACTAGGACTAGCGGAGAATGAGCAGTTCTTC. This gives the protein CASSPLGLAENEQFF.

The V and J genes are TRBV7-2 and TRBJ2-7, with 8 nucleotides matching TRBD1. Germline CDR1 is SGHTA and CDR2 is FQGNSA. The V segment lost 3 bases and the J segment 6 bases; nucleotides outside the gene matches: 7. This CDR3 has 14 residues. CDR3 loop: CASSLGQANLEQYF. As DNA, the CDR3 is TGTGCCAGCAGCTTGGGACAGGCGAACCTCGAGCAGTACTTC.

The J gene is TRBJ1-5, the V gene TRBV18; D unclear. Trimming cost V 6 bases and J 7 bases, with 13 bases left between them. Germline loops: CDR1 KGHSH, CDR2 LQKENI. The CDR3 is 13 amino acids. CDR3 nucleotide sequence: TGTGCCAGCTCGCAAAGACCTGGACAGCCCCAGCATTTT. Translation gives CASSQRPGQPQHF.

This clone was detected a few times. The chain recombines TRBV5-5 with TRBJ2-7; no definite D call. The ends were cut back, 1 base at V and 2 bases at J, with 10 bases in the middle. From germline, CDR1 is SGHKS and CDR2 YYEKEE (reference sequence). This CDR3 comprises 14 residues. CDR3 loop: CASSLTAATYEQYF. CDR3 nucleotide sequence: TGTGCCAGCAGCTTGACTGCAGCTACCTACGAGCAGTACTTC.

The chain employs TRBV29-1 and TRBJ2-1; 7 bases are shared with TRBD2. Germline V CDR1 and CDR2: SQVTM, ANQGSEA. Unmatched junction bases numbered 10, after V lost 8 bases and J lost 0 bases. CDR3 length: 15 amino acids. The CDR3 bases are TGCAGCACCCGGGACTACCCAAGCTCCTACAATGAGCAGTTCTTC. Its protein is CSTRDYPSSYNEQFF.

This clone was detected only a few times. The V call is TRBV29-1, the J call TRBJ1-4, with 8 bases matching TRBD1. The V segment lost 7 bases and the J segment 3 bases; nucleotides outside the gene matches: 7. The CDR3 extends over 14 amino acids. Germline CDR1 and CDR2: SQVTM and ANQGSEA. The DNA of the CDR3 is TGCAGCGGGAACGACAGGGGAGCTAATGAAAAACTGTTTTTT. It yields the protein CSGNDRGANEKLFF.

This clone occurred a few times. V usage is TRBV5-1 and J usage is TRBJ2-1; TRBD2 matches 8 bases. The J segment lost 6 bases and the V segment lost 5 bases, leaving 7 bases of the junction unmatched. CDR1 and CDR2 from the germline V gene are SGHRS and YFSETQ. The CDR3 is 14 amino acids. The CDR3 DNA reads TGCGCCAGCAGAAGCGGGAGCATCGTCAATGAGCAGTTCTTC. Amino acids: CASRSGSIVNEQFF. Supplemented by reference TRBV5-1 and TRBJ2-1, the full variable domain reads KAGVTQTPRYLIKTRGQQVTLSCSPISGHRSVSWYQQTPGQGLQFLFEYFSETQRNKGNFPGRFSGRQFSNSRSEMNVSTLELGDSALYLCASRSGSIVNEQFFGPGTRLTVL.

The sample holds a few counts of this clone. This chain uses TRBV7-9 with TRBJ1-1; TRBD1 matches 7 bases. V gave up 3 bases and J gave up 1 base; unmatched junction bases: 5. The length of the CDR3 is 15 residues. Germline V gene sequence: CDR1 SEHNR, CDR2 FQNEAQ (reference sequence). For the CDR3, the DNA is TGTGCCAGCAGCTTCCCCGACAGGGCGAACACTGAAGCTTTCTTT. It specifies CASSFPDRANTEAFF.